This T cell receptor (beta chain) was documented in a study of response to subunit inactivated influenza vaccine. Findings and caveats of the study: The authors offered the suggestion that each seasonal influenza vaccination recruits few new T cells.

Germline V gene lookup returns CDR1 DFQATT and CDR2 SNEGSKA (reference sequence). This CDR3 contains 14 residues. V gave up 3 bases and J gave up 4 bases; unmatched junction bases: 5. This clonotype occurred a few times. Its antigen is unidentified. Via MiXCR, TCRdb re-called the RT-PCR reads, giving one row per CDR3 protein. The repertoire holds approximately 300,000 distinct CDR3 sequences, roughly 22% seen once, with about a tenth in the top ten. Material: PBMCs from blood, obtained 21 months after vaccination. The clonotype was recovered from a man aged 45-69 years who received an inactivated influenza vaccine. The chain carries TRBV20-1 and TRBJ1-5; 8 bases are a match to TRBD1. The CDR3 protein is CSARDRDRNQPQHF. The CDR3 bases are TGCAGTGCTAGGGACAGGGATCGGAATCAGCCCCAGCATTTT.